A selection of T cell receptor beta chains follows, all from one sample in a study of blood T cell repertoires in COVID-19. Only in-frame clones appear in the TCRdb table, and some are missing; sequencing was by immunoSEQ multiplex PCR. The top ten hold roughly an eighth of the sample, which has more than 65,000 clones, 82% seen once. Material for sequencing was peripheral blood. These receptors were collected from a woman of 80 years or more with acute or convalescent COVID-19. CDR3s include the opening cysteine and the closing phenylalanine or tryptophan. The order of the fields is clone size, J gene, D gene, V gene, CDR3 protein, CDR3 DNA. D genes are given only for firm matches. The size of a clone is reported for some rows only, either as once, few or many, or as a class for expanded clones.

abundance: -; j_gene: TRBJ2-3; d_gene: TRBD2; v_gene: TRBV3-1/TRBV3-2; CDR3aa: CASSLLTGGTFGTDTQYF; CDR3nt: TGTGCCAGCAGCCTCCTGACGGGAGGGACCTTCGGGACAGATACGCAGTATTTT
abundance: few; j_gene: TRBJ2-4; d_gene: TRBD2; v_gene: TRBV11-2; CDR3aa: CASSPRTSAKNIQYF; CDR3nt: TGTGCCAGCAGCCCCAGGACTAGCGCCAAAAACATTCAGTACTTC
abundance: -; j_gene: TRBJ2-7; d_gene: TRBD1; v_gene: TRBV7-2; CDR3aa: CASSLVGQTYEQYF; CDR3nt: TGTGCCAGCAGCTTAGTGGGACAGACCTACGAGCAGTACTTC
abundance: -; j_gene: TRBJ2-1; d_gene: TRBD1; v_gene: TRBV7-9; CDR3aa: CASSEGDRRYNEQFF; CDR3nt: TGTGCCAGCAGCGAGGGGGACAGGAGGTACAATGAGCAGTTCTTC
abundance: -; j_gene: TRBJ2-7; d_gene: -; v_gene: TRBV6-5; CDR3aa: CASSYSRTVLYEQYF; CDR3nt: TGTGCCAGCAGTTACTCTAGGACAGTTCTCTACGAGCAGTACTTC
abundance: -; j_gene: TRBJ2-6; d_gene: TRBD1; v_gene: TRBV20-1; CDR3aa: CSASTTGFGANVLTF; CDR3nt: TGCAGTGCTAGTACGACAGGGTTTGGGGCCAACGTCCTGACTTTC
abundance: -; j_gene: TRBJ1-1; d_gene: TRBD1; v_gene: TRBV29-1; CDR3aa: CSVTRGPTEAFF; CDR3nt: TGCAGCGTTACGAGGGGGCCCACTGAAGCTTTCTTT
abundance: -; j_gene: TRBJ2-1; d_gene: TRBD2; v_gene: TRBV7-2; CDR3aa: CASSLAPPGGYNEQFF; CDR3nt: TGTGCCAGCAGCTTAGCCCCACCGGGGGGCTACAATGAGCAGTTCTTC
abundance: few; j_gene: TRBJ1-1; d_gene: -; v_gene: TRBV5-4; CDR3aa: CASSLGRADTEAFF; CDR3nt: TGTGCCAGCAGCTTGGGCAGGGCGGACACTGAAGCTTTCTTT
abundance: -; j_gene: TRBJ2-3; d_gene: TRBD2; v_gene: TRBV5-1; CDR3aa: CASSTDSSRGSGMDTQYF; CDR3nt: TGCGCCAGCAGCACCGATTCATCCCGAGGTAGCGGGATGGATACGCAGTATTTT
abundance: -; j_gene: TRBJ1-4; d_gene: TRBD1; v_gene: TRBV3-1/TRBV3-2; CDR3aa: CASSPPGQGLATNEKLFF; CDR3nt: TGTGCCAGCAGCCCCCCAGGACAGGGGCTTGCAACTAATGAAAAACTGTTTTTT
abundance: -; j_gene: TRBJ2-3; d_gene: TRBD2; v_gene: TRBV4-2; CDR3aa: CASSQGTGGRARADTQYF; CDR3nt: TGTGCCAGCAGCCAAGGGACGGGCGGGAGGGCCCGGGCAGATACGCAGTATTTT
abundance: few; j_gene: TRBJ2-4; d_gene: -; v_gene: TRBV27; CDR3aa: CASRPTRAQNIQYF; CDR3nt: TGTGCCAGCAGACCTACTAGAGCACAAAACATTCAGTACTTC
abundance: -; j_gene: TRBJ2-7; d_gene: -; v_gene: TRBV19; CDR3aa: CASSIPGTYEQYF; CDR3nt: TGTGCCAGTAGTATTCCGGGGACTTACGAGCAGTACTTC
abundance: -; j_gene: TRBJ2-3; d_gene: -; v_gene: TRBV2; CDR3aa: CASRGVELDTQYF; CDR3nt: TGTGCCAGCAGAGGGGTGGAATTGGATACGCAGTATTTT
abundance: -; j_gene: TRBJ2-7; d_gene: TRBD2; v_gene: TRBV7-7; CDR3aa: CASSLTLAGENEQYF; CDR3nt: TGTGCCAGCAGCTTAACCCTAGCGGGAGAAAACGAGCAGTACTTC
abundance: -; j_gene: TRBJ2-3; d_gene: -; v_gene: TRBV4-1; CDR3aa: CASSQEGSGHGSTDTQYF; CDR3nt: TGCGCCAGCAGCCAGGAAGGTTCGGGACACGGTAGCACAGATACGCAGTATTTT
abundance: -; j_gene: TRBJ2-3; d_gene: TRBD1; v_gene: TRBV7-2; CDR3aa: CASSFDRGLVTQYF; CDR3nt: TGTGCCAGCAGCTTTGACAGGGGCCTTGTGACGCAGTATTTT
abundance: -; j_gene: TRBJ2-4; d_gene: -; v_gene: TRBV28; CDR3aa: CASSRTRSNIQYF; CDR3nt: TGTGCCAGCAGCCGCACTAGGTCAAACATTCAGTACTTC
abundance: -; j_gene: TRBJ1-5; d_gene: TRBD1; v_gene: TRBV6-2/TRBV6-3; CDR3aa: CASSYSPGQGHSNQPQHF; CDR3nt: TGTGCCAGCAGTTACTCTCCGGGACAGGGCCATAGCAATCAGCCCCAGCATTTT
abundance: -; j_gene: TRBJ1-2; d_gene: -; v_gene: TRBV5-8; CDR3aa: CASSPSNIPLYGYTF; CDR3nt: TGTGCCAGCAGCCCCTCGAACATCCCTCTCTATGGCTACACCTTC
abundance: -; j_gene: TRBJ1-2; d_gene: -; v_gene: TRBV2; CDR3aa: CASVRDNYGYTF; CDR3nt: TGTGCCAGCGTCAGGGATAACTATGGCTACACCTTC
abundance: -; j_gene: TRBJ2-1; d_gene: -; v_gene: TRBV7-9; CDR3aa: CASSFPRGNEQFF; CDR3nt: TGTGCCAGCAGCTTCCCTAGAGGGAATGAGCAGTTCTTC
abundance: once; j_gene: TRBJ2-7; d_gene: -; v_gene: TRBV28; CDR3aa: CASSRDSLYEQYF; CDR3nt: TGTGCCAGCAGCAGGGACTCGCTCTACGAGCAGTACTTC
abundance: -; j_gene: TRBJ2-1; d_gene: -; v_gene: TRBV7-2; CDR3aa: CASSLTAAPYNEQFF; CDR3nt: TGTGCCAGCAGCTTAACGGCGGCCCCTTACAATGAGCAGTTCTTC
abundance: -; j_gene: TRBJ2-1; d_gene: -; v_gene: TRBV7-9; CDR3aa: CASSFVTRITYNEQFF; CDR3nt: TGTGCCAGCAGCTTCGTAACTAGGATTACCTACAATGAGCAGTTCTTC
abundance: -; j_gene: TRBJ1-6; d_gene: -; v_gene: TRBV16; CDR3aa: CASSLTSGQSNSPLHF; CDR3nt: TGTGCCAGCAGCCTTACCTCGGGACAATCGAATTCACCCCTCCACTTT
abundance: -; j_gene: TRBJ2-3; d_gene: TRBD2; v_gene: TRBV5-4; CDR3aa: CASTLTSGRPDTQYF; CDR3nt: TGTGCCAGCACCCTGACTAGCGGGAGACCAGATACGCAGTATTTT
abundance: once; j_gene: TRBJ2-1; d_gene: -; v_gene: TRBV30; CDR3aa: CAWSVPPPGAPYNEQFF; CDR3nt: TGTGCCTGGAGTGTACCCCCCCCAGGGGCCCCCTACAATGAGCAGTTCTTC
abundance: few; j_gene: TRBJ1-5; d_gene: -; v_gene: TRBV4-1; CDR3aa: CASSHVGGNQPQHF; CDR3nt: TGCGCCAGCAGTCATGTAGGGGGCAATCAGCCCCAGCATTTT
abundance: -; j_gene: TRBJ2-7; d_gene: TRBD1; v_gene: TRBV7-8; CDR3aa: CASSLGQVRFEQYF; CDR3nt: TGTGCCAGCAGCCTGGGACAGGTTAGGTTCGAGCAGTACTTC
abundance: -; j_gene: TRBJ2-1; d_gene: TRBD2; v_gene: TRBV7-3; CDR3aa: CASSGPGLEQFF; CDR3nt: TGTGCCAGCAGCGGGCCGGGACTAGAGCAGTTCTTC
abundance: few; j_gene: TRBJ1-1; d_gene: -; v_gene: TRBV7-6; CDR3aa: CASSLSGNTEAFF; CDR3nt: TGTGCCAGCAGCTTATCAGGGAACACTGAAGCTTTCTTT
abundance: -; j_gene: TRBJ2-1; d_gene: TRBD2; v_gene: TRBV3-1/TRBV3-2; CDR3aa: CASSQVGLAGANEQFF; CDR3nt: TGTGCCAGCAGCCAAGTGGGGCTAGCGGGAGCTAATGAGCAGTTCTTC
abundance: -; j_gene: TRBJ1-1; d_gene: -; v_gene: TRBV9; CDR3aa: CASSVGQGMVGNTEAFF; CDR3nt: TGTGCCAGCAGCGTCGGCCAGGGGATGGTTGGCAACACTGAAGCTTTCTTT
abundance: -; j_gene: TRBJ1-5; d_gene: -; v_gene: TRBV19; CDR3aa: CASSMYRDYSGNQPQHF; CDR3nt: TGTGCCAGTAGTATGTACAGGGACTATTCGGGTAATCAGCCCCAGCATTTT
abundance: -; j_gene: TRBJ1-1; d_gene: TRBD1; v_gene: TRBV7-9; CDR3aa: CASSLAQITGDTEAFF; CDR3nt: TGTGCCAGCAGCTTAGCGCAGATTACAGGGGATACTGAAGCTTTCTTT
abundance: -; j_gene: TRBJ2-5; d_gene: -; v_gene: TRBV7-2; CDR3aa: CASSVMDSWETQYF; CDR3nt: TGTGCCAGCAGCGTCATGGACAGTTGGGAGACCCAGTACTTC
abundance: -; j_gene: TRBJ2-1; d_gene: -; v_gene: TRBV19; CDR3aa: CASSSFSYNEQFF; CDR3nt: TGTGCCAGTAGTTCCTTCTCCTACAATGAGCAGTTCTTC
abundance: -; j_gene: TRBJ1-1; d_gene: -; v_gene: TRBV18; CDR3aa: CASSRGASGGITEAFF; CDR3nt: TGTGCCAGCTCGAGGGGGGCCTCGGGAGGGATCACTGAAGCTTTCTTT